The clone carrying this T cell receptor (beta chain) was seen more than once but under ten times. Its matching antigen is unknown. The CDR3 totals 15 residues. The germline CDR1 and CDR2 sequences are GTSNPN and SVGIG (reference sequence). J lost 1 base, V lost 3 bases, and 6 bases had no gene match. This sample was taken from a study of cytomegalovirus exposure and HLA in healthy donors. In the study overall: Around 76% of 350 to 400 genotyped donors fell in the Caucasian-associated ancestry cluster. Findings of the study overall: Later analysis identified a missense DCLRE1C variant that was linked to TCR beta V- and J-gene trimming. Within an earlier analysis, most TCR beta V segments proved productive either about 87% or about 30% of the time.

Use of 60 Vbeta and 13 Jbeta primers characterized the PCR. Here immunoSEQ multiplex PCR was the method, and the copy in TCRdb shows in-frame clones only, minus some. The sample records roughly 150,000 clones, approximately 78% being singletons. The sequence was collected from a girl aged 2-10 years in good health and CMV-seropositive. The chain uses TRBV30 and TRBJ2-5; 9 bases align to TRBD2. The sequencing sample was made of PBMCs. The CDR3 nucleotides are TGTGCCTGGAGGTTAGCGGGAGCGTCCCAAGAGACCCAGTACTTC. Its protein is CAWRLAGASQETQYF.